These 19 T cell receptor beta chains came from one sample sequenced in a study of T cells in Graves' hyperthyroidism and ophthalmopathy. The source material, RNA transcripts, was used to amplify TCR beta CDR3 regions. In the first-round RT-PCR of the TCR CDR3, the HTBI primer set was used. TCRdb reanalysed the multiplex PCR reads using MiXCR and keeps one entry per CDR3 protein. The data show approximately 600,000 distinct CDR3 sequences, less than 25% seen once. Sequencing used blood. These receptors all come from a man aged 25-45 years with Graves' ophthalmopathy.

This clonotype was counted only a few times. The chain joins TRBV7-3 to TRBJ2-7; a weak D match, TRBD1 (6 bases). The V gene lost 8 bases and the J gene lost 2 bases, with 25 bases spanning the gap. The CDR3 is 17 amino acids. Per germline, CDR1 SGHTA and CDR2 FQGTGA. CDR3 in amino acids: CASSTLSGQPLTYEQYF. The CDR3, as DNA: TGTGCCAGCTCAACCCTAAGTGGACAGCCACTGACCTACGAGCAGTACTTC. Full variable domain (remainder filled in from reference TRBV7-3 and TRBJ2-7): GAGVSQTPSNKVTEKGKYVELRCDPISGHTALYWYRQSLGQGPEFLIYFQGTGAADDSGLPNDRFFAVRPEGSVSTLKIQRTERGDSAVYLCASSTLSGQPLTYEQYFGPGTRLTVT.

The V and J genes are TRBV5-1 and TRBJ2-7; D unresolved. From germline, CDR1 is SGHRS and CDR2 YFSETQ. This CDR3 has 11 amino acids. Trimming removed 5 bases at V and 7 bases at J, with 10 bases between. The CDR3 nucleotides read TGCGCCAGCAGAAAAACAGCTGAGCAGTACTTC. This codes for CASRKTAEQYF.

In the case of this clonotype: A read error may explain this, as a much larger clone is one base away. The V and J genes are TRBV7-9 and TRBJ2-7, with TRBD1 matching over 11 bases. The J segment lost 2 bases and the V segment lost 5 bases, leaving 5 bases of the junction unmatched. Germline V gives CDR1 SEHNR, CDR2 FQNEAQ (reference sequence). This CDR3 has 15 residues. The CDR3 sequence: CASSQPGQGAYEQYF. Written as DNA, the CDR3 is TGTGCCAGCAGCCAACCGGGACAGGGGGCCTACGAGCAGTACTTC.

The chain joins TRBV27 to TRBJ2-7; D not certain. Germline V CDR1 and CDR2: MNHEY, SMNVEV (reference sequence). V was clipped by 6 bases and J by 4 bases, with 10 bases between them. CDR3 length: 12 residues. For the CDR3, the DNA is TGTGCCAGCAGACCGAAAGCATACGAGCAGTACTTC. Protein sequence: CASRPKAYEQYF.

This chain connects TRBV7-2 to TRBJ1-2; no definite D call. Germline CDR1 is SGHTA and CDR2 is FQGNSA. The CDR3 runs to 14 residues. The V and J ends lost 1 base and 5 bases respectively, with 11 bases between them. The CDR3 DNA reads TGTGCCAGCAGCTTAGTGGACTCTTCTTATGGCTACACCTTC. It specifies CASSLVDSSYGYTF.

V gene TRBV20-1 combines with J gene TRBJ1-1; no reliable D call. Germline CDR1 is DFQATT and CDR2 is SNEGSKA (reference sequence). The CDR3 is 12 amino acids. V lost 6 bases, J lost 6 bases, and 14 bases lay in between. For the CDR3, the DNA is TGCAGTGCCCTTCGCCAGGCTCCTGAAGCTTTCTTT. This gives the protein CSALRQAPEAFF.

The chain carries TRBV7-3 and TRBJ2-1, with 8 bases matching TRBD2. The CDR3 consists of 17 residues. Germline CDR1 and CDR2: SGHTA and FQGTGA. After removal of 8 bases from V and 0 bases from J, the junction contained 12 bases not matched to a gene. CDR3 DNA: TGTGCCAGCCACGGGCGGGAGGACCCGAGCTCCTACAATGAGCAGTTCTTC. Translating gives CASHGREDPSSYNEQFF.

This clonotype was picked up many times. The chain has TRBV12-3 or TRBV12-4 and TRBJ2-7, with 8 positions matching TRBD2. The CDR3 has 13 amino acids. With 4 bases clipped from V and 4 bases from J, the junction kept 3 bases outside the gene matches. The CDR3 DNA reads as TGTGCCAGCAGTTGGACTAGCAGTTACGAGCAGTACTTC. It yields the protein CASSWTSSYEQYF.

The gene calls are TRBV24-1 and TRBJ2-7; TRBD2 matches at 10 bases. CDR1 and CDR2 from the germline V gene are KGHDR and SFDVKD. V shed 4 bases and J 2 bases; nucleotides not matched to a gene: 4. CDR3 length: 15 amino acids. This chain's CDR3 is CATSDNSGRAYEQYF. The CDR3 bases are TGTGCCACCAGTGACAACAGCGGGAGGGCCTACGAGCAGTACTTC.

For the CDR3, the DNA is TGTGCCAGCAGCGGCCGGTCCAGGGAAAAGGGTCAAGAGACCCAGTACTTC. Amino acids: CASSGRSREKGQETQYF. The rearrangement links TRBV9 to TRBJ2-5; possible D gene TRBD1, 5 bases. V dropped 3 bases and J dropped 2 bases, with 20 bases sitting between them. This CDR3 contains 17 residues. CDR1 SGDLS and CDR2 YYNGEE come from the germline V gene.

This chain uses TRBV11-2 with TRBJ2-5; D is possibly TRBD1 (6 bases). CDR1 is SGHAT and CDR2 is FQNNGV in the germline V gene. The CDR3 extends over 15 amino acids. V dropped 6 bases and J dropped 1 base, with 15 bases sitting between them. Here the CDR3 DNA reads TGTGCCAGCAGTTTCGGGACACACACCCAAGAGACCCAGTACTTC. This gives the protein CASSFGTHTQETQYF.

This clonotype has only a few counts. CDR3 amino acids: CASSAHGQVEQYF. DNA for the CDR3: TGTGCCAGCAGTGCCCACGGGCAGGTCGAGCAGTACTTC. V usage is TRBV28 and J usage is TRBJ2-7; D gene ambiguous. Germline CDR1 and CDR2: MDHEN and SYDVKM. The ends were cut back, 5 bases at V and 6 bases at J, with 14 bases in the middle. The CDR3 has 13 amino acids. Complete variable domain (other parts from reference TRBV28 and TRBJ2-7): DVKVTQSSRYLVKRTGEKVFLECVQDMDHENMFWYRQDPGLGLRLIYFSYDVKMKEKGDIPEGYSVSREKKERFSLILESASTNQTSMYLCASSAHGQVEQYFGPGTRLTVT.

The genes are TRBV2 and TRBJ2-1; 9 nucleotides match TRBD2. The CDR3 has 16 residues. The trim removed 2 bases at V and 7 bases at J, leaving 9 bases unmatched. The germline gives CDR1 SNHLY, CDR2 FYNNEI. DNA for the CDR3: TGTGCCAGCAGTGAACGCCTTCTAGCGGGAAGGAATGAGCAGTTCTTC. Its translation is CASSERLLAGRNEQFF.

V gene TRBV28 combines with J gene TRBJ1-2; D perhaps matches TRBD1 (6 bases). V lost 6 bases to trimming and J lost 4 bases, with 18 bases between them. CDR3 length equals 15 residues. Germline lookup yields CDR1 MDHEN and CDR2 SYDVKM. CDR3 DNA: TGTGCCAGCAGGTTGACAGGCCCCCGGGGCTATGGCTACACCTTC. Its translation: CASRLTGPRGYGYTF.

The chain recombines TRBV28 with TRBJ2-1, with 9 nucleotides matching TRBD2. The CDR3 has 17 residues. CDR1 is MDHEN, CDR2 SYDVKM, per germline. J gave up 0 bases and V 6 bases, and 9 bases lay outside the gene matches. The CDR3 nucleotides are TGTGCCAGCAGCCAAAGTGCGGGAGGGAGCTCCTACAATGAGCAGTTCTTC. This translates into CASSQSAGGSSYNEQFF.

This clonotype has a count of ten or more. The chain uses TRBV28 and TRBJ2-3, with 12 bases aligning to TRBD2. J was trimmed by 5 bases and V by 3 bases; bases with no gene match: 0. Per the germline V gene, CDR1 is MDHEN and CDR2 is SYDVKM. The CDR3 covers 14 residues. The CDR3 here is CASSLTSGRDTQYF. For the CDR3, the DNA is TGTGCCAGCAGTTTGACTAGCGGGAGAGATACGCAGTATTTT.

J is TRBJ1-6 and V is TRBV11-2, with 9 bases matching TRBD1. Germline loops: CDR1 SGHAT, CDR2 FQNNGV. The CDR3 length is 15 residues. The V gene end was trimmed by 0 bases and the J gene end by 6 bases; junction bases not matched to a gene: 0. The CDR3 bases are TGTGCCAGCAGCTTAGAGACAGGGGGTAATTCACCCCTCCACTTT. Translating it yields CASSLETGGNSPLHF.

The V and J genes are TRBV14 and TRBJ2-5, with D perhaps being TRBD1 or TRBD2 (5 bases each). The V and J ends lost 4 bases and 1 base respectively, with 16 bases between them. Germline V gene data show CDR1 as SGHDN and CDR2 as FVKESK. CDR3 length: 16 amino acids. The DNA of the CDR3 is TGTGCCAGCAGCCCCCTAGGTTCAGGGAGCCAAGAGACCCAGTACTTC. Its protein is CASSPLGSGSQETQYF.

To note about this clonotype: A much larger clonotype is one base distant, so this may be a read error. This CDR3 fails to terminate in the conserved phenylalanine or tryptophan, so it likely reflects a read error. The chain joins TRBV27 to TRBJ1-6; D is unresolved. Germline assignment: CDR1 MNHEY and CDR2 SMNVEV (reference sequence). The ends were cut back, 8 bases at V and 7 bases at J, with 18 bases in the middle. This CDR3 is 15 amino acids long. CDR3 in DNA: TGTGCCAGCCGACCCGCCGGGCAGTCCAATTCACCCCTCCACCTT. As protein: CASRPAGQSNSPLHL.